The text below deals with one T cell receptor (beta chain). Its antigen is not identified. TCRdb's table, derived via immunoSEQ multiplex PCR, lists solely in-frame clones and lacks some. Counted here are 150,000 to 200,000 clones, approximately 94% occurring once; the ten biggest clones make up about 9%. With 7 bases removed from V and 3 bases from J, the gap between germline ends came to 9 bases. The CDR3 contains 12 residues. The germline V gene encodes CDR1 SEHNR and CDR2 FQNEAQ (reference sequence). This specimen belongs to a study of T cell responses to AZD1222 COVID-19 vaccine. Study summary: Pooling covered second doses at about 4 or about 12 weeks. Study results and limitations: Close to half of spike-specific TCRs reportedly recognize unmutated variant regions. Only 5 or 6 AZD1222 recipients were seropositive at baseline.

This material consisted of peripheral blood, taken on day 0 of AZD1222 vaccination. The TCR sequence derives from an adult in good health. The genes are TRBV7-9 and TRBJ1-2; the D is unclear. The CDR3 region is CASTSTDYGYTF. CDR3 nucleotides: TGTGCCAGCACCTCCACAGACTATGGCTACACCTTC.